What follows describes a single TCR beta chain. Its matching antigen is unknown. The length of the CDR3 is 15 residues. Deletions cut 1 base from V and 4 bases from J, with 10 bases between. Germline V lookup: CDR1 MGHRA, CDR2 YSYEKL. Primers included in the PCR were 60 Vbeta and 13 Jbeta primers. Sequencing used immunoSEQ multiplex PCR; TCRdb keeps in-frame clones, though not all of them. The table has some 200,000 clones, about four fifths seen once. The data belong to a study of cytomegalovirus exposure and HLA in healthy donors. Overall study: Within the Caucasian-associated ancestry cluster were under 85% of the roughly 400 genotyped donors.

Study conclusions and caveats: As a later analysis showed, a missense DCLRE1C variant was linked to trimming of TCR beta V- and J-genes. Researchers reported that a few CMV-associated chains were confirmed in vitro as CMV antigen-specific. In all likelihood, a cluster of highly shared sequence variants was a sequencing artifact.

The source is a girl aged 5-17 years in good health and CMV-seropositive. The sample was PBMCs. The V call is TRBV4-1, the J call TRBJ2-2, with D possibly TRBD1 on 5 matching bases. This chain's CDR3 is CASSQVGASTGELFF. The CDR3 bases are TGCGCCAGCAGCCAAGTAGGGGCCAGCACCGGGGAGCTGTTTTTT.